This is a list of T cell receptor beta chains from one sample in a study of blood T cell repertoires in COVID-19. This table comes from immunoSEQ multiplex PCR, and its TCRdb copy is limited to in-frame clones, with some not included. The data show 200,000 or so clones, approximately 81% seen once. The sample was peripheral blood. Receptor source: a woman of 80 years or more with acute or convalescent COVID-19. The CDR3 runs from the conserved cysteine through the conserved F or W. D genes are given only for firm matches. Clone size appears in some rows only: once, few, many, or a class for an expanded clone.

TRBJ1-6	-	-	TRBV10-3	TGTGCCATTTCCGCGGGGGGGCTATGGAATTCACCCCTCCACTTT	CAISAGGLWNSPLHF
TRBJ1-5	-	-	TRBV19	TGTGCCAGTAGTACCACAGGGATAGGTCAGCCCCAGCATTTT	CASSTTGIGQPQHF
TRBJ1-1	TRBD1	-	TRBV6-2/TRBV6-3	TGTGCCAGCATCCCCGGAGGGACAGGGGGCTTGGACACTGAAGCTTTCTTT	CASIPGGTGGLDTEAFF
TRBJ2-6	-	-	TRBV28	TGTGCCAGCAGTTTAATAGTCCCCGGGGCCAACGTCCTGACTTTC	CASSLIVPGANVLTF
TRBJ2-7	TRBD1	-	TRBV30	TGTGCCTTTGCCCGGGACAGCGCCTCCTACGAGCAGTACTTC	CAFARDSASYEQYF
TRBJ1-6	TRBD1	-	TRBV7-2	TGTGCCAGCAGCCCCCGGACAGGGGAAGGACGGGCCCTCCACTTT	CASSPRTGEGRALHF
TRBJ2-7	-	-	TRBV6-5	TGTGCCAGCAGTACCGGGAGCTCCTACGAGCAGTACTTC	CASSTGSSYEQYF
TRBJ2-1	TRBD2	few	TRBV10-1	TGCGCCAGCAGCCTAGCGGGAGATTACAATGAGCAGTTCTTC	CASSLAGDYNEQFF
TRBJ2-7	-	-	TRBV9	TGTGCCAGCAGCGTGACAGACGCCACATATTACGAGCAGTACTTC	CASSVTDATYYEQYF
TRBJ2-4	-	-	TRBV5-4	TGTGCCAGCAGCTTTCTAGGAGCCAAAAACATTCAGTACTTC	CASSFLGAKNIQYF
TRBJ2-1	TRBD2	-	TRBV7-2	TGTGCCAGCAGTTTTAGCGGGGGCCGGGACAATGAGCAGTTCTTC	CASSFSGGRDNEQFF
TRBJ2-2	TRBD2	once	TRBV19	TGTGCCAGTAGTATGGGACTAGTCCCCGGGGAGCTGTTTTTT	CASSMGLVPGELFF
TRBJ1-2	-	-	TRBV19	TGTGCCAGTGGTGAGACAGCAAACTATGGCTACACCTTC	CASGETANYGYTF
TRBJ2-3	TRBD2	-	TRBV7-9	TGTGCCAGCTCCCTGGGCGGGGGGGCGGCAGATACGCAGTATTTT	CASSLGGGAADTQYF
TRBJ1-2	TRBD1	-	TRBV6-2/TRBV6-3	TGTGCCAGCAGTTATGCGGGACAGGGAATGGTGGGCTACACCTTC	CASSYAGQGMVGYTF
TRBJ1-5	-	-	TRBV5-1	TGCGCCAGCAAGGAGGACGGAGGACAGCCCCAGCATTTT	CASKEDGGQPQHF
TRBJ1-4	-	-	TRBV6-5	TGTGCCAGCAGCTCGGAGGCCCATGATAATGAAAAACTGTTTTTT	CASSSEAHDNEKLFF
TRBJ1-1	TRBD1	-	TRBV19	TGTGCCAGTAGGTCCAGGGGGCCCGACACTGAAGCTTTCTTT	CASRSRGPDTEAFF
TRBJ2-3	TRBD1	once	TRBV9	TGTGCCAGCAGCGTAGATATTCAGACAGGGTATTTCACAGATACGCAGTATTTT	CASSVDIQTGYFTDTQYF
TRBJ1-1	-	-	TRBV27	TGTGCCAGCAGTTTCTCTCCCAGTACCCACACTGAAGCTTTCTTT	CASSFSPSTHTEAFF
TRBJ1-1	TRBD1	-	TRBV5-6	TGTGCCAGCAGCCATACAGGGGGGCAGGCTTTCTTT	CASSHTGGQAFF
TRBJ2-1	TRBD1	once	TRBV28	TGTGCCAGCAGTCCTAGGACAGGAGGTTACTACAATGAGCAGTTCTTC	CASSPRTGGYYNEQFF
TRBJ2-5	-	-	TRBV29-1	TGCAGCGTTGAACGGGGAGAGACCCAGTACTTC	CSVERGETQYF
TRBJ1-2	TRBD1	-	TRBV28	TGTGCCAGCAGGCGCGGGACAGACTATGGCTACACCTTC	CASRRGTDYGYTF
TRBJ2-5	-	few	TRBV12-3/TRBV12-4	TGTGCCAGCAGTCCAAACAGGGAAGAGACCCAGTACTTC	CASSPNREETQYF
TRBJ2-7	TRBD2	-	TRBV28	TGTGCCACCGGAGGACTAGCACCCTACGAGCAGTACTTC	CATGGLAPYEQYF
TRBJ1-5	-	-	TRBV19	TGTGCCAGTAGTCCAGGTCACAATCAGCCCCAGCATTTT	CASSPGHNQPQHF
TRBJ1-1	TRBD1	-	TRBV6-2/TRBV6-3	TGTGCCAGCAGTTACCTAGACAGGGGTTGGCGGGGCACTGAAGCTTTCTTT	CASSYLDRGWRGTEAFF
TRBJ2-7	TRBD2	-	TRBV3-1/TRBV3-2	TGTGCCAGCAGCCCGGGCCAGCGGGGAGAGCAGTACTTC	CASSPGQRGEQYF
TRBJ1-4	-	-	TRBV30	TGTGCCACTAAGTGGGGAGGGGACGGAAAACTGTTTTTT	CATKWGGDGKLFF
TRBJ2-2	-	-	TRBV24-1	TGTGCCACCAGGCCCGGGACTGGGAACACCGGGGAGCTGTTTTTT	CATRPGTGNTGELFF
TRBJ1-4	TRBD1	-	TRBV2	TGTGCCAGCAGTGAAGGTCGGGCAGGGGGTGAAAAACTGTTTTTT	CASSEGRAGGEKLFF
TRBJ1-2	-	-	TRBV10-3	TGTGCCATCAGTGAGGGGGGGGTCTATGGCTACACCTTC	CAISEGGVYGYTF
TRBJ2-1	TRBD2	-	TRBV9	TGTGCCAGCAGCGTAGGTTATGGACTAGCGGGAGGGTACAATGAGCAGTTCTTC	CASSVGYGLAGGYNEQFF
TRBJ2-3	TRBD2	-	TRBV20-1	TGCAGTGCTAGTAAGACGGCGGGAGGCGTCACAGATACGCAGTATTTT	CSASKTAGGVTDTQYF
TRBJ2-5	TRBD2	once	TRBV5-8	TGTGCCAGCAGCCCTGGGACTAGCGGGAACTTCATTCTCTTGGAGACCCAGTACTTC	CASSPGTSGNFILLETQYF